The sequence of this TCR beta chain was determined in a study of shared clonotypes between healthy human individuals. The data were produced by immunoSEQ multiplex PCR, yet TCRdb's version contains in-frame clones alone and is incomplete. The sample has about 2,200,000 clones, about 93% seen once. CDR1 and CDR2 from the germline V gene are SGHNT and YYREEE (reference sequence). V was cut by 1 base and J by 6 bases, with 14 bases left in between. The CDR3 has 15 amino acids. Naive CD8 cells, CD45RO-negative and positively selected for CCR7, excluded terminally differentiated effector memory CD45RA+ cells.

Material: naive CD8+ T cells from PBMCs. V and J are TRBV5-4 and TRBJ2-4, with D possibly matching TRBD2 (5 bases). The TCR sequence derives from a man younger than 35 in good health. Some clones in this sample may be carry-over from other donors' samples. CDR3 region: CASSLRVGEVNIQYF. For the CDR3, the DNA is TGTGCCAGCAGCTTGCGTGTGGGAGAGGTAAACATTCAGTACTTC.